This TCR beta chain is from a study of stem cell transplantation in POMP-related autoinflammatory disease. Findings of the study overall: Unique TRB V-J gene pairings were limited in number in patients with PRAID.

Clones were sequenced by immunoSEQ multiplex PCR, and TCRdb holds only the in-frame ones, with some missing. The sample records tens of thousands of clones, approximately 91% being singletons. Per germline, CDR1 LGHDT and CDR2 YNNKEL (reference sequence). The CDR3 is made up of 16 amino acids. Trimming removed 0 bases from V and 0 bases from J, with 8 bases in between. Remarks on this clone: What it binds is unknown.

This rearrangement joins TRBV3-1 (or the pseudogene TRBV3-2) to TRBJ1-4, with D unresolved. Material: CD4+ T cells from PBMCs, obtained after stem cell transplantation. The sequence derives from a human patient with POMP-related autoinflammation and immune dysregulation (PRAID). A share of the T cells may be of graft donor origin. CDR3 DNA sequence: TGTGCCAGCAGCCAAGATTTAAGTACAACTAATGAAAAACTGTTTTTT. It translates to CASSQDLSTTNEKLFF.